The rows below give T cell receptor beta chains drawn from one sample of a study of CD8+ T cells in alopecia areata. Method: immunoSEQ multiplex PCR; TCRdb's copy keeps in-frame clones and lacks some. The table includes 80,000 or so clones, around 66% detected once. This specimen was CD8+ T cells sorted from blood, taken at week 24, from a patient treated with tofacitinib. The source of these receptors is a human donor with alopecia areata. The CDR3 runs from the conserved cysteine through the conserved F or W. Each record gives: V gene, D gene, clone size, J gene, CDR3 DNA, CDR3 protein. The D gene is left open where the match is weak. Clone size appears in some rows only: once, few, many, or a class for an expanded clone.

>TRBV6-4|TRBD1|few|TRBJ2-1
TGTGCCAGCAGTACCGGGACAGCATACAATGAGCAGTTCTTC
CASSTGTAYNEQFF
>TRBV7-9|TRBD1|-|TRBJ1-6
TGTGCCAGCAGCTTAGAACAGGGGCCCGTCCACTTT
CASSLEQGPVHF
>TRBV27|TRBD2|-|TRBJ2-7
TGTGCCAGCAGCCGCGGGACTAGCGGGATCTACGAGCAGTACTTC
CASSRGTSGIYEQYF
>TRBV14|-|few|TRBJ2-7
TGTGCCAGCAGCCATGGGGTTTCTCTCTCCTACGAGCAGTACTTC
CASSHGVSLSYEQYF
>TRBV7-2|TRBD2|few|TRBJ2-7
TGTGCCAGCAGCTTCACCGGGACTAGCGGCCTAGAGCAGTACTTC
CASSFTGTSGLEQYF
>TRBV2|-|-|TRBJ2-2
TGTGCCAGCAGTGAAGTCCTAGCAGACACCGGGGAGCTGTTTTTT
CASSEVLADTGELFF
>TRBV7-2|-|once|TRBJ1-5
TGTGCCAGCAGCCAAGACGTGGGGTATAGCAATCAGCCCCAGCATTTT
CASSQDVGYSNQPQHF
>TRBV5-1|-|-|TRBJ2-1
TGCGCCAGCAGCTTGGTCGTCTCGATCGATGAGCAGTTCTTC
CASSLVVSIDEQFF
>TRBV7-9|-|few|TRBJ1-6
TGTGCCAGCAGCTTCGGGGGCTCACCCCTCCACTTT
CASSFGGSPLHF
>TRBV30|-|-|TRBJ1-2
TGTGCCTGGAGTACAGGGCGATCCCATGGCTACACCTTC
CAWSTGRSHGYTF
>TRBV27|TRBD2|-|TRBJ2-7
TGTGCCAGCAGAATGTCCCTAGCGGACTCCTACGAGCAGTACTTC
CASRMSLADSYEQYF
>TRBV27|TRBD2|-|TRBJ2-2
TGTGCCAGCAGTTTAGGCGGGGGGGCCTTCGGGGAGCTGTTTTTT
CASSLGGGAFGELFF
>TRBV28|TRBD1|-|TRBJ1-2
TGTGCCAGCAGTGACCCCGGGACAGGACCAACAGGATATGGCTACACCTTC
CASSDPGTGPTGYGYTF
>TRBV27|-|-|TRBJ1-2
TGTGCCAGCCAAGGGACGGGGAACTATGGCTACACCTTC
CASQGTGNYGYTF
>TRBV7-9|-|few|TRBJ1-1
TGTGCCAGCAGCCCACCCTCGGACAGATTAAAGAACACTGAAGCTTTCTTT
CASSPPSDRLKNTEAFF
>TRBV9|TRBD1|once|TRBJ2-1
TGTGCCAGCAGCGTCGAAACGGACAGGGGACCCTACAATGAGCAGTTCTTC
CASSVETDRGPYNEQFF
>TRBV2|-|-|TRBJ2-7
TGTGCCAGCAGTGAACTCGTGGGGCCGGCCTACGAGCAGTACTTC
CASSELVGPAYEQYF
>TRBV2|-|few|TRBJ1-2
TGTGCCAGCAGTGAACGACTTTATGGCTACACCTTC
CASSERLYGYTF
>TRBV29-1|-|-|TRBJ1-2
TGCAGCGTTGAAGATCAAAGTTTTAGCGGCTACACCTTC
CSVEDQSFSGYTF
>TRBV7-9|-|-|TRBJ2-1
TGTGCCAGCAGCTTAGAATCCAGCGGCTCCTACAATGAGCAGTTCTTC
CASSLESSGSYNEQFF
>TRBV9|-|-|TRBJ2-3
TGTGCCAGCAGCGTAGAGGGGGGCACAGATACGCAGTATTTT
CASSVEGGTDTQYF
>TRBV11-2|TRBD2|-|TRBJ2-1
TGTGCCAGCAGCCTCGGACTAGCGGGGGACTACAATGAGCAGTTCTTC
CASSLGLAGDYNEQFF
>TRBV4-3|-|-|TRBJ2-1
TGCGCCAGCAGCCAAGACCAGTTCTCCTACAATGAGCAGTTCTTC
CASSQDQFSYNEQFF
>TRBV7-6|TRBD2|-|TRBJ2-1
TGTGCCAGCAGCTTAGTCCGACTAGCGGGAGCTAAGACAGGGGACTACAATGAGCAGTTCTTC
CASSLVRLAGAKTGDYNEQFF
>TRBV9|-|few|TRBJ1-5
TGTGCCAGCAGCGCGCAATCCGGCCTCAATCAGCCCCAGCATTTT
CASSAQSGLNQPQHF
>TRBV13|-|-|TRBJ1-1
TGTGCCAGCAGCTTAACAGGGTACACTGAAGCTTTCTTT
CASSLTGYTEAFF
>TRBV7-2|TRBD1|-|TRBJ2-7
TGTGCCAGCAGCCCCCTCGAAGGGGGCCACTACGAGCAGTACTTC
CASSPLEGGHYEQYF
>TRBV4-3|-|-|TRBJ1-4
TGCGCCAGCAGCTCTGGGCGGGGATTAACTGAAAAACTGTTTTTT
CASSSGRGLTEKLFF
>TRBV5-1|-|-|TRBJ2-1
TGCGCCAGCAGCTTGGGACTTTACAATGAGCAGTTCTTC
CASSLGLYNEQFF
>TRBV10-3|-|-|TRBJ1-2
TGTGCCATCAGTGAGACCAGGCCGGGGGCCCAGGGCTACACCTTC
CAISETRPGAQGYTF
>TRBV29-1|TRBD1|-|TRBJ1-3
TGCAGCGTTGAAACAGGGGACTCTGGAAACACCATATATTTT
CSVETGDSGNTIYF
>TRBV29-1|-|once|TRBJ1-1
TGCAGCGTAGCCGGGACGTCTCTTGAAGCTTTCTTT
CSVAGTSLEAFF
>TRBV4-1|TRBD2|-|TRBJ2-7
TGCGCCAGCAGCCCGGGACTAGCGGGAGGCAACGAGCAGTACTTC
CASSPGLAGGNEQYF
>TRBV7-9|-|few|TRBJ2-7
TGTGCCAGCAGGTCAGGGGCCACTTACGAGCAGTACTTC
CASRSGATYEQYF
>TRBV6-6|-|-|TRBJ2-3
TGTGCCAGCAGTTACTCGAACACAGACAGCACAGATACGCAGTATTTT
CASSYSNTDSTDTQYF